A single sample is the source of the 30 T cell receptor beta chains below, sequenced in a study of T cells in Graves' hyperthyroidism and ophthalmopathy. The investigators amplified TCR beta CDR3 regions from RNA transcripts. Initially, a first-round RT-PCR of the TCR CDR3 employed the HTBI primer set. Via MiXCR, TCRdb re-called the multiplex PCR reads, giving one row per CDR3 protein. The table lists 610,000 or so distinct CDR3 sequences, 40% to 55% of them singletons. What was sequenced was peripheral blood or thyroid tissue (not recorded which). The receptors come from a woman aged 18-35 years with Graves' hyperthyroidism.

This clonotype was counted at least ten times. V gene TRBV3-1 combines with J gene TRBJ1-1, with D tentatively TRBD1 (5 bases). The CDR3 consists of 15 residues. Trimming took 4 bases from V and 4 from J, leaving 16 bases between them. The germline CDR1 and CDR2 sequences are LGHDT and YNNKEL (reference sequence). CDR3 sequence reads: CASSPTARQGTEAFF. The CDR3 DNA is TGTGCCAGCAGCCCTACCGCAAGGCAGGGCACTGAAGCTTTCTTT.

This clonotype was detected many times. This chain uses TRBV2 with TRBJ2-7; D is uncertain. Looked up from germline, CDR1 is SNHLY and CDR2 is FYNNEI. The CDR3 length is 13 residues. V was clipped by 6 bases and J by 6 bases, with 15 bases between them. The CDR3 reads CASRPDGRSEQYF. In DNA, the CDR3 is TGTGCCAGCAGACCGGACGGCCGAAGCGAGCAGTACTTC.

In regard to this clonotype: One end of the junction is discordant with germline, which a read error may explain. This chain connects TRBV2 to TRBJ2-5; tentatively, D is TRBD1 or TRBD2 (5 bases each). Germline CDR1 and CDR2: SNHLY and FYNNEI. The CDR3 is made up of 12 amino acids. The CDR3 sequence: CASSRDVETRYF. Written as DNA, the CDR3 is TGTGCCAGCAGTCGGGACGTGGAGACCCGGTACTTC.

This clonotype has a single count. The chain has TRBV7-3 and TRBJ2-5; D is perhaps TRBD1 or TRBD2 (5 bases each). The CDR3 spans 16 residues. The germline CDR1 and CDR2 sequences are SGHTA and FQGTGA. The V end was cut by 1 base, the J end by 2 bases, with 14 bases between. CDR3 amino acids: CASSLNPGTGQETQYF. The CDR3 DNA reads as TGTGCCAGCAGCTTAAACCCTGGGACGGGACAAGAGACCCAGTACTTC. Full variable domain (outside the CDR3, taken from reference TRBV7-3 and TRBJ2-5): GAGVSQTPSNKVTEKGKYVELRCDPISGHTALYWYRQSLGQGPEFLIYFQGTGAADDSGLPNDRFFAVRPEGSVSTLKIQRTERGDSAVYLCASSLNPGTGQETQYFGPGTRLLVL.

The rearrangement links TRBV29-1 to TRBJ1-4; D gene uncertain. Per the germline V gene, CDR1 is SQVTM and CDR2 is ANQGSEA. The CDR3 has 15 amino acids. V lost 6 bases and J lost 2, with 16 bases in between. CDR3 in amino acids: CSVPGRGRTNEKLFF. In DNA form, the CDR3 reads TGCAGCGTCCCCGGACGAGGGCGGACTAATGAAAAACTGTTTTTT.

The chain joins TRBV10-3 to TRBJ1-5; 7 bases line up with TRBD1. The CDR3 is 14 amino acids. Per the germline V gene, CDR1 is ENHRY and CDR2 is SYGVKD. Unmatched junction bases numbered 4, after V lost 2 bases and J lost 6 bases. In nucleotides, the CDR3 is TGTGCCATCAGTGAGACAGGGGAGGGTCAGCCCCAGCATTTT. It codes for CAISETGEGQPQHF.

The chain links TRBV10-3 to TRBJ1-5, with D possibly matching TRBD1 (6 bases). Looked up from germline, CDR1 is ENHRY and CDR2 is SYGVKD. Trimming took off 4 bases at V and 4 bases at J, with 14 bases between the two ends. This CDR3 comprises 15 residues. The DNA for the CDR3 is TGTGCCATCAGTGTGGAAGGGGGGCTAAATCAGCCCCAGCATTTT. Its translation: CAISVEGGLNQPQHF.

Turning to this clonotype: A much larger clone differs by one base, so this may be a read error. In DNA, the CDR3 is TGTGCCAGCAGTGCTACCGGCAAGGGCCGGAGCTGCTATAATTCACCCCTCCACTTT. This gives the protein CASSATGKGRSCYNSPLHF. The chain combines TRBV6-1 with TRBJ1-6; D is unclear. This CDR3 comprises 19 residues. The germline CDR1 and CDR2 sequences are MNHNS and SASEGT. V lost 4 bases, J lost 3 bases, and 22 bases lay in between.

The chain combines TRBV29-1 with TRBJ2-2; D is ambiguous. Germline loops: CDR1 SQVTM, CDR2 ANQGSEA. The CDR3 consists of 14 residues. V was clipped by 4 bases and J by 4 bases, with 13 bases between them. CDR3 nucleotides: TGCAGCGTTGGCGGACCTAGTAGCACCGGGGAGCTGTTTTTT. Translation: CSVGGPSSTGELFF.

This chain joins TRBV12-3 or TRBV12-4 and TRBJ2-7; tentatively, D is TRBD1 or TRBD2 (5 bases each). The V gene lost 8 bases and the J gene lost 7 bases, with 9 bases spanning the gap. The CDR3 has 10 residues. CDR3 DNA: TGTGCCAGCGGGGGTCCTGAGCAGTACTTC. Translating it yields CASGGPEQYF.

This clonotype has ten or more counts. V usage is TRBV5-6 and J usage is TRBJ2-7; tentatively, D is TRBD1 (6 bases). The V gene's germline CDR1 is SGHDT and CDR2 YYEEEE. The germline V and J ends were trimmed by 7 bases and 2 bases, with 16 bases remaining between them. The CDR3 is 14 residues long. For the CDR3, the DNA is TGTGCCAGCTTTCGACAGGCTTCCACCTACGAGCAGTACTTC. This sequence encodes CASFRQASTYEQYF.

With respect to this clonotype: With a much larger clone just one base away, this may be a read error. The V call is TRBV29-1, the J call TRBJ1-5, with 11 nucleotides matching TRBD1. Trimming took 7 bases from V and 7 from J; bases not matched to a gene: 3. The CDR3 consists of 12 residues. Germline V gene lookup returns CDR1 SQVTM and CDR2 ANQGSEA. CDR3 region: CSEGQGGQPQHF. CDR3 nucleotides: TGCAGCGAGGGACAGGGGGGGCAGCCCCAGCATTTT. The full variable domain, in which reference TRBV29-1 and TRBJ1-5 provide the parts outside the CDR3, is SAVISQKPSRDICQRGTSLTIQCQVDSQVTMMFWYRQQPGQSLTLIATANQGSEATYESGFVIDKFPISRPNLTFSTLTVSNMSPEDSSIYLCSEGQGGQPQHFGDGTRLSIL.

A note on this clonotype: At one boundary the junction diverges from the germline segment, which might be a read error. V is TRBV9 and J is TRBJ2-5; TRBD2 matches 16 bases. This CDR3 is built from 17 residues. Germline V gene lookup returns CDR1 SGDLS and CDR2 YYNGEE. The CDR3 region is CASSGGTSGRAQKTQYF. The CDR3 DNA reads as TGTGCCAGCAGCGGGGGGACTAGCGGGAGGGCCCAAAAGACCCAGTACTTC.

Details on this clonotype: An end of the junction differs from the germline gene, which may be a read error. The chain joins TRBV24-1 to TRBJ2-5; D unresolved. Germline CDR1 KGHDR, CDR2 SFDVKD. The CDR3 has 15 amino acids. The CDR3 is CAISESGVYQETQYF. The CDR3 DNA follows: TGTGCCATCAGTGAATCCGGCGTTTACCAAGAGACCCAGTACTTC.

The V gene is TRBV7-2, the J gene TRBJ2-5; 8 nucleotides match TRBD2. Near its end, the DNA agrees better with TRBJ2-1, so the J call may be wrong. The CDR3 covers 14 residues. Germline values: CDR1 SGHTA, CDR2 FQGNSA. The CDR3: CASWLGGRSHEQFF. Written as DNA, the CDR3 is TGTGCCTCTTGGTTAGGCGGGAGGAGCCATGAGCAGTTCTTC.

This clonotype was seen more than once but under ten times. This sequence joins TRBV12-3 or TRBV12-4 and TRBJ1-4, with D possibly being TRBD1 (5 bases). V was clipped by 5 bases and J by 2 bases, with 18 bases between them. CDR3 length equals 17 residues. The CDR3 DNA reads TGTGCCAGCAGTGCTCGGGATACAGGCCTGACTAATGAAAAACTGTTTTTT. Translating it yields CASSARDTGLTNEKLFF.

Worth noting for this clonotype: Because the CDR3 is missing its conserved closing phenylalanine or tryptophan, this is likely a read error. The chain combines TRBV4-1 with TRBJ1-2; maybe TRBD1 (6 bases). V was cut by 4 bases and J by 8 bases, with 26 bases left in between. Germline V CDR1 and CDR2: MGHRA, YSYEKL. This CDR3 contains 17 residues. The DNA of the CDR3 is TGCGCCAGCAGCCCAGACCCCGAGACGGGGGCAGTACGAGGCTACACCCTC. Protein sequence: CASSPDPETGAVRGYTL.

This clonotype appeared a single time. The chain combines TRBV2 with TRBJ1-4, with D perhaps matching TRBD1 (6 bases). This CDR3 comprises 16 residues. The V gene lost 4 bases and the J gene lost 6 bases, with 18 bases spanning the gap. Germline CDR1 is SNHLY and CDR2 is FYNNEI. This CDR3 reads CASSAYREGLDEKLFF. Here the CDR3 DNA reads TGTGCCAGCAGTGCCTACAGGGAGGGTCTAGATGAAAAACTGTTTTTT.

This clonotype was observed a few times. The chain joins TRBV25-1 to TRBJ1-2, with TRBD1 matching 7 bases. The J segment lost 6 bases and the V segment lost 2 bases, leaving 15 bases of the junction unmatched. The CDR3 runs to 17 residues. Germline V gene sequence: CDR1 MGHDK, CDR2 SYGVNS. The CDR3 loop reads CASSEVGRQGYSHGYTF. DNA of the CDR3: TGTGCCAGCAGTGAAGTGGGGCGACAGGGTTATTCGCATGGCTACACCTTC.

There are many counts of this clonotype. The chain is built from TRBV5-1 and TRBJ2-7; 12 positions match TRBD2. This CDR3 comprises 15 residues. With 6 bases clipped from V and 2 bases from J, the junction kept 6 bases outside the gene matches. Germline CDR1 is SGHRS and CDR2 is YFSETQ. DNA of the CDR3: TGCGCCAGCACCCTACTAGCGGGAGGTACCTACGAGCAGTACTTC. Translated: CASTLLAGGTYEQYF.

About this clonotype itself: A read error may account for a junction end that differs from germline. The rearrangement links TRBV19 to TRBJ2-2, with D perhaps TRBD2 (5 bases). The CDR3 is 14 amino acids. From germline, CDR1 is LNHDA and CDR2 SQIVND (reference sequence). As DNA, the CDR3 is TGTGCCAGTAGTATATCCCTCCGAATCGGGGAGCTGTCTTTT. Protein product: CASSISLRIGELSF. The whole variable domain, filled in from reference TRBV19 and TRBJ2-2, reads DGGITQSPKYLFRKEGQNVTLSCEQNLNHDAMYWYRQDPGQGLRLIYYSQIVNDFQKGDIAEGYSVSREKKESFPLTVTSAQKNPTAFYLCASSISLRIGELSFGEGSRLTVL.

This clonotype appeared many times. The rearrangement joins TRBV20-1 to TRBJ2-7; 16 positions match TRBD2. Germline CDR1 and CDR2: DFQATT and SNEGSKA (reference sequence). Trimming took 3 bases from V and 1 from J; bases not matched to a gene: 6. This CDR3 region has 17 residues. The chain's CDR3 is CSASTGLAGGISYEQYF. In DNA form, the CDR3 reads TGCAGTGCTAGTACGGGACTAGCGGGAGGGATATCCTACGAGCAGTACTTC.

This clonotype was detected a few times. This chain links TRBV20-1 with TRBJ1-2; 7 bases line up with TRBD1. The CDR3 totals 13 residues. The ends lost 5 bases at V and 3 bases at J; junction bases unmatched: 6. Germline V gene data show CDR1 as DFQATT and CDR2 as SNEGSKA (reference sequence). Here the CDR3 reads CSAPHDRDYGYTF. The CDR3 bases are TGCAGTGCTCCACACGACAGGGACTATGGCTACACCTTC.

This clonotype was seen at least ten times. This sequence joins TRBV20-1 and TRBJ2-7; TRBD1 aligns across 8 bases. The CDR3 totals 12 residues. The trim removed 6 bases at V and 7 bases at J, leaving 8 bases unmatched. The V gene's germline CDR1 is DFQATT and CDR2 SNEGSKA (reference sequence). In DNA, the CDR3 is TGCAGTGCGACAGACAGGGGTCGGGAGCAGTACTTC. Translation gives CSATDRGREQYF.

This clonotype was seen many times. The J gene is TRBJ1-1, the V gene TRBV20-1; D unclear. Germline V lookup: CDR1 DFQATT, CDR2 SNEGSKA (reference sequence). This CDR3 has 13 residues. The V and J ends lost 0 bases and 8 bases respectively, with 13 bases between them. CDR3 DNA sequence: TGCAGTGCTAGAGAGGAGGCGGTACCCGAAGCTTTCTTT. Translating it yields CSAREEAVPEAFF.

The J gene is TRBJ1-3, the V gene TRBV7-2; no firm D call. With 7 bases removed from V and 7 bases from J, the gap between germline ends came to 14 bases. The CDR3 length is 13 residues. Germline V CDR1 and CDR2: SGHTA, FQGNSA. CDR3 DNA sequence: TGTGCCAGCAACCTCTTAGCCACGAACACCATATATTTT. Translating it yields CASNLLATNTIYF.

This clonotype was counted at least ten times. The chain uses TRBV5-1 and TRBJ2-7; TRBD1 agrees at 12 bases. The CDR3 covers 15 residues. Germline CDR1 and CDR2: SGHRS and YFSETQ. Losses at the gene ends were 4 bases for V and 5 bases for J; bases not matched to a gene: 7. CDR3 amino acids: CASSQGTGGMDEQYF. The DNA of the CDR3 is TGCGCCAGCAGCCAGGGGACAGGGGGCATGGACGAGCAGTACTTC.

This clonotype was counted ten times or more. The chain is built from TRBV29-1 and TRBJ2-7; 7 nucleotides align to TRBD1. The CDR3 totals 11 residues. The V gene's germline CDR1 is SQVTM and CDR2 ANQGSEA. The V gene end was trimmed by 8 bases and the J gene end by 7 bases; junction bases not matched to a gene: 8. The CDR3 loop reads CSSRQGREQYF. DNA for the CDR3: TGCAGCTCGAGACAGGGACGGGAGCAGTACTTC.

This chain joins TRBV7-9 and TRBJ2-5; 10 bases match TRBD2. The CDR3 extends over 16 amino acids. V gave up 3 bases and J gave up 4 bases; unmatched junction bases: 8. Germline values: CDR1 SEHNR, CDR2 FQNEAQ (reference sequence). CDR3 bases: TGTGCCAGCAGCTTTGCTAGCGGGGGCCAGAGAGAGACCCAGTACTTC. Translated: CASSFASGGQRETQYF.

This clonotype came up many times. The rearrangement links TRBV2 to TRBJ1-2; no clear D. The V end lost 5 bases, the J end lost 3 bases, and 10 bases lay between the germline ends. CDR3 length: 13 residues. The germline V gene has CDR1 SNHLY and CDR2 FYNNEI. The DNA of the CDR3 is TGTGCCAGCAGTAAGGGAGCAGACTATGGCTACACCTTC. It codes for CASSKGADYGYTF.